Presented here are 30 T cell receptor beta chains from one specimen sequenced in a study of T-cell memory formation after mild COVID-19. TCRdb used MiXCR to reprocess the 5' RACE reads, holding one entry per CDR3 protein. The table includes 350,000 to 500,000 distinct CDR3 sequences, about 22% detected once. Sequenced: PBMCs or a T cell subset sorted from them (not recorded which). The source is an adult woman who had mild COVID-19 (a few samples of this study predate the infection). Cell type and time point are not known.

The chain couples TRBV7-6 to TRBJ1-6; D perhaps matches TRBD1 (5 bases). With 5 bases removed from V and 0 bases from J, the gap between germline ends came to 11 bases. The CDR3 is 16 residues long. The germline V gene has CDR1 SGHVS and CDR2 FNYEAQ. CDR3 bases: TGTGCCAGCAGCCCAGGGTTAAGCTCCTATAATTCACCCCTCCACTTT. This encodes CASSPGLSSYNSPLHF.

The rearrangement links TRBV10-3 to TRBJ1-1, with 8 bases that match TRBD1. The CDR3 has 14 residues. The junction had 8 bases not matched to a gene; V was cut back by 7 bases and J by 4 bases. Per the germline V gene, CDR1 is ENHRY and CDR2 is SYGVKD. CDR3: CAITRTGWTTEAFF. Here the CDR3 DNA reads TGTGCCATCACCAGGACAGGGTGGACCACTGAAGCTTTCTTT.

The V gene is TRBV7-9, the J gene TRBJ1-2, with D unclear. Looked up from germline, CDR1 is SEHNR and CDR2 is FQNEAQ (reference sequence). V lost 1 base, J lost 8 bases, and 14 bases lay in between. The CDR3 covers 14 residues. CDR3 nucleotides: TGTGCCAGCAGCTTAGAGGCAGGAATACAGGGCTACACCTTC. Its translation is CASSLEAGIQGYTF.

V and J are TRBV4-3 and TRBJ2-7; 11 bases map to TRBD2. There are 15 residues in the CDR3. From germline, CDR1 is LGHNA and CDR2 YSLEER. J was trimmed by 3 bases and V by 1 base; bases with no gene match: 2. The DNA of the CDR3 is TGCGCCAGCAGCCAAGCCCTAGCGGGAGGCTACGAGCAGTACTTC. Its translation: CASSQALAGGYEQYF.

In this sample, this clonotype turned up a few times. The chain recombines TRBV9 with TRBJ2-7; no reliable D call. V dropped 0 bases and J dropped 0 bases, with 13 bases sitting between them. Per germline, CDR1 SGDLS and CDR2 YYNGEE. CDR3 length equals 16 residues. The CDR3 region has the DNA TGTGCCAGCAGCGTAGCTTCAGGCTTGAGCTCCTACGAGCAGTACTTC. Its protein is CASSVASGLSSYEQYF. Looking up the rest from reference TRBV9 and TRBJ2-7 gives the full variable domain: DSGVTQTPKHLITATGQRVTLRCSPRSGDLSVYWYQQSLDQGLQFLIQYYNGEERAKGNILERFSAQQFPDLHSELNLSSLELGDSALYFCASSVASGLSSYEQYFGPGTRLTVT.

This clonotype was picked up a small number of times. The rearrangement uses TRBV20-1 and TRBJ2-7, with D perhaps assigned TRBD1 or TRBD2 (6 bases each). V was clipped by 2 bases and J by 4 bases, with 15 bases between them. CDR1 and CDR2 from the germline V gene are DFQATT and SNEGSKA (reference sequence). CDR3 length: 14 amino acids. The CDR3 protein is CSARRGGQRYEQYF. Written as DNA, the CDR3 is TGCAGTGCTAGACGAGGGGGGCAAAGGTACGAGCAGTACTTC.

The table lists this clonotype with a few counts. The genes are TRBV30 and TRBJ1-5; 8 nucleotides line up with TRBD1. Germline V gene data show CDR1 as GTSNPN and CDR2 as SVGIG (reference sequence). The CDR3 has 16 residues. V was clipped by 0 bases and J by 4 bases; unmatched bases: 8. CDR3 coding DNA: TGTGCCTGGAGTGTAGAGGCAGGGGGCGGGAATCAGCCCCAGCATTTT. This translates into CAWSVEAGGGNQPQHF.

The CDR3 bases are TGTGCCAGCAGTTACAGGCGGGAGAGCTACGAGCAGTACTTC. Its protein is CASSYRRESYEQYF. J is TRBJ2-7 and V is TRBV6-2 or TRBV6-3; 7 positions agree with TRBD2. This CDR3 is 14 amino acids long. After removal of 2 bases from V and 3 bases from J, the junction contained 4 bases not matched to a gene. Germline CDR1 and CDR2: MNHEY and SVGEGT.

The chain combines TRBV12-3 or TRBV12-4 with TRBJ1-1; D gene ambiguous. The V and J ends lost 6 bases and 4 bases respectively, with 9 bases between them. CDR3 length equals 12 residues. CDR3 loop: CASSPRATEAFF. The CDR3 DNA follows: TGTGCCAGCAGCCCACGGGCCACTGAAGCTTTCTTT.

The chain is built from TRBV7-6 and TRBJ2-1, with 8 bases aligning to TRBD2. Germline lookup yields CDR1 SGHVS and CDR2 FNYEAQ. CDR3 length equals 13 residues. Trimming at V came to 2 bases and at J to 10 bases, leaving 4 bases not matched to a gene. The CDR3, as DNA: TGTGCCAGCAGCTTACTAACTAGCGGAGAGCAGTTCTTC. Translating gives CASSLLTSGEQFF.

The rearrangement uses TRBV7-9 and TRBJ2-5; 8 bases are shared with TRBD1. The CDR3 is 16 amino acids. CDR1 is SEHNR and CDR2 is FQNEAQ in the germline V gene (reference sequence). V was pared by 4 bases and J by 2 bases, with 9 bases of the junction left unmatched. The CDR3 coding sequence is TGTGCCAGCAGCTCCTGGGGGACAGGCCCACAAGAGACCCAGTACTTC. This gives the protein CASSSWGTGPQETQYF. The full variable domain, its missing parts supplied by reference TRBV7-9 and TRBJ2-5, is DTGVSQNPRHKITKRGQNVTFRCDPISEHNRLYWYRQTLGQGPEFLTYFQNEAQLEKSRLLSDRFSAERPKGSFSTLEIQRTEQGDSAMYLCASSSWGTGPQETQYFGPGTRLLVL.

This clonotype was seen a handful of times. The chain has TRBV11-3 and TRBJ2-3, with 9 bases matching TRBD1. This CDR3 contains 15 residues. V dropped 4 bases and J dropped 4; count of bases not matched to a gene: 6. Germline CDR1 SGHNT, CDR2 YENEEA. CDR3 sequence: CASSSGQGNADTQYF. DNA for the CDR3: TGTGCCAGCAGCTCTGGACAGGGGAACGCAGATACGCAGTATTTT. The full variable domain, with the rest looked up from reference TRBV11-3 and TRBJ2-3, is EAGVVQSPRYKIIEKKQPVAFWCNPISGHNTLYWYLQNLGQGPELLIRYENEEAVDDSQLPKDRFSAERLKGVDSTLKIQPAELGDSAVYLCASSSGQGNADTQYFGPGTRLTVL.

The chain employs TRBV12-3 or TRBV12-4 and TRBJ1-1; D is undetermined. Trimming removed 1 base from V and 0 bases from J, with 15 bases in between. This CDR3 is built from 17 residues. The CDR3, as DNA: TGTGCCAGCAGTTTAGGAACGAGACCTTCCATGAACACTGAAGCTTTCTTT. This encodes CASSLGTRPSMNTEAFF.

The chain uses TRBV6-2 or TRBV6-3 and TRBJ1-1; 10 bases match TRBD1. V trimming: 6 bases; J trimming: 6 bases; junction bases outside the gene matches: 4. This CDR3 has 13 residues. Per germline, CDR1 MNHEY and CDR2 SVGEGT. CDR3 sequence reads: CASSRGTGAEAFF. CDR3 coding DNA: TGTGCCAGCAGCCGTGGGACAGGGGCTGAAGCTTTCTTT.

This clonotype has just a few counts. The J gene is TRBJ1-5, the V gene TRBV7-9; no clear D gene. Germline V gene sequence: CDR1 SEHNR, CDR2 FQNEAQ (reference sequence). V dropped 1 base and J dropped 6 bases, with 7 bases sitting between them. The length of the CDR3 is 13 residues. The CDR3 protein is CASSLGMGQPQHF. The CDR3 DNA reads TGTGCCAGCAGCTTAGGAATGGGTCAGCCCCAGCATTTT.

Many counts were recorded for this clonotype. The V gene is TRBV7-3, the J gene TRBJ2-1; a possible D gene is TRBD1 (5 bases). Trimming took off 5 bases at V and 4 bases at J, with 9 bases between the two ends. Germline V gene data show CDR1 as SGHTA and CDR2 as FQGTGA. CDR3 size: 13 residues. CDR3 in DNA: TGTGCCAGCAGCGCAACAGGATACAATGAGCAGTTCTTC. It codes for CASSATGYNEQFF.

This chain links TRBV5-1 with TRBJ2-1, with 8 bases that match TRBD2. The trim removed 0 bases at V and 8 bases at J, leaving 4 bases unmatched. The CDR3 length is 14 residues. Germline V gene data show CDR1 as SGHRS and CDR2 as YFSETQ. CDR3 nucleotides: TGCGCCAGCAGCTTGGAGCGGGAGTGGGATGAGCAGTTCTTC. Amino acid sequence: CASSLEREWDEQFF.

J is TRBJ2-5 and V is TRBV12-3 or TRBV12-4, with 9 bases aligning to TRBD2. V shed 5 bases and J 2 bases; nucleotides not matched to a gene: 0. The CDR3 has 13 amino acids. The CDR3 bases are TGTGCCAGCAGTGCGGGGGGGCAAGAGACCCAGTACTTC. Protein sequence: CASSAGGQETQYF.

V gene TRBV19 combines with J gene TRBJ2-7; 8 nucleotides agree with TRBD2. Germline V lookup: CDR1 LNHDA, CDR2 SQIVND (reference sequence). Trimming took 8 bases from V and 6 from J; bases not matched to a gene: 12. The CDR3 is 14 amino acids. The CDR3 spells CASGYSGMASEQYF. In DNA, the CDR3 is TGTGCCAGTGGGTATAGCGGGATGGCGTCCGAGCAGTACTTC. Drawing the rest from reference TRBV19 and TRBJ2-7, the complete variable domain is DGGITQSPKYLFRKEGQNVTLSCEQNLNHDAMYWYRQDPGQGLRLIYYSQIVNDFQKGDIAEGYSVSREKKESFPLTVTSAQKNPTAFYLCASGYSGMASEQYFGPGTRLTVT.

In this sample, this clonotype turned up a few times. The V gene is TRBV24-1, the J gene TRBJ1-1; 8 positions match TRBD1. The CDR3 extends over 15 amino acids. V was pared by 2 bases and J by 4 bases, with 5 bases of the junction left unmatched. Germline-derived CDR1 and CDR2 are KGHDR and SFDVKD. CDR3 in amino acids: CATSDSRDRSTEAFF. CDR3 DNA: TGTGCCACCAGTGATTCCCGGGACAGGAGCACTGAAGCTTTCTTT.

V and J are TRBV24-1 and TRBJ2-5; D gene ambiguous. Germline V gene lookup returns CDR1 KGHDR and CDR2 SFDVKD. The V and J ends lost 4 bases and 5 bases respectively, with 10 bases between them. This CDR3 contains 13 residues. The CDR3 nucleotides are TGTGCCACCAGTGACTCCTCCCGGGAGACCCAGTACTTC. This gives the protein CATSDSSRETQYF.

This clonotype appeared a few times. The rearrangement links TRBV24-1 to TRBJ2-1, with 7 bases matching TRBD2. This CDR3 region has 15 residues. Germline values: CDR1 KGHDR, CDR2 SFDVKD. With V trimmed by 3 bases and J by 7 bases, 8 bases remained unmatched. CDR3 coding DNA: TGTGCCACCAGTGATCTCAGCGGGGCCTTGAATGAGCAGTTCTTC. Protein product: CATSDLSGALNEQFF.

The CDR3 loop reads CASSPAPQETQYF. The DNA for the CDR3 is TGTGCCAGCAGCCCGGCCCCACAAGAGACCCAGTACTTC. The rearrangement uses TRBV13 and TRBJ2-5, with D uncertain. Germline assignment: CDR1 PRHDT and CDR2 FYEKMQ (reference sequence). There are 13 residues in the CDR3. Trimming pared 5 bases from V and 2 bases from J, leaving 9 bases between.

This clonotype has a handful of counts. V and J are TRBV21-1 and TRBJ1-5; TRBD1 is the table's D call and was not checked against the DNA. TRBV21-1 is a known pseudogene. The CDR3 extends over 17 amino acids. The CDR3 here is CASSKGVRGSSNQPQHF. The DNA for the CDR3 is TGTGCCAGCAGCAAAGGGGTTCGGGGGTCATCAAATCAGCCCCAGCATTTT.

This clonotype has more than one count but fewer than ten. The V and J genes are TRBV10-3 and TRBJ2-3; a weak D match, TRBD1 (6 bases). CDR3 length: 13 amino acids. Per germline, CDR1 ENHRY and CDR2 SYGVKD. The V end was cut by 7 bases, the J end by 3 bases, with 11 bases between. The CDR3 loop is CAIMRGGTDTQYF. In DNA, the CDR3 is TGTGCCATCATGAGAGGGGGTACAGATACGCAGTATTTT.

This clonotype was counted a few times. The chain joins TRBV6-6 to TRBJ2-5; 13 bases align to TRBD2. V lost 5 bases to trimming and J lost 4 bases; unmatched junction nucleotides: 4. Germline V gene lookup returns CDR1 MNHNY and CDR2 SVGAGI (reference sequence). CDR3 length: 15 amino acids. Written as DNA, the CDR3 is TGTGCCAGCAGTCCAAGACTAGCGGGGGGAGAGACCCAGTACTTC. The encoded protein is CASSPRLAGGETQYF.

The rearrangement links TRBV6-5 to TRBJ1-1; unclear D gene. This CDR3 spans 12 amino acids. Germline assignment: CDR1 MNHEY and CDR2 SVGAGI. Trimming cost V 4 bases and J 10 bases, with 13 bases left between them. The CDR3 DNA follows: TGTGCCAGCAGTTCAACCCCGTTCGTAGCTTTCTTT. This translates into CASSSTPFVAFF.

The chain couples TRBV9 to TRBJ2-2; a weak D match, TRBD2 (7 bases). Germline-derived CDR1 and CDR2 are SGDLS and YYNGEE. The CDR3 consists of 17 residues. The V end was cut by 0 bases, the J end by 4 bases, with 16 bases between. CDR3 region: CASSVDGGGGATGELFF. The CDR3 DNA sequence: TGTGCCAGCAGCGTAGATGGCGGAGGGGGGGCCACCGGGGAGCTGTTTTTT.

This clonotype has more than one count but fewer than ten. The V and J genes are TRBV10-3 and TRBJ1-2; D unclear. Germline V gene lookup returns CDR1 ENHRY and CDR2 SYGVKD. V was shortened by 4 bases and J by 4 bases, with 7 bases between the two germline ends. The CDR3 is 12 amino acids. The CDR3 sequence: CAISVQTYGYTF. DNA for the CDR3: TGTGCCATCAGTGTCCAGACCTATGGCTACACCTTC.

This clonotype was seen many times. This sequence joins TRBV20-1 and TRBJ1-2; possible D gene TRBD1, 6 bases. Trimming removed 5 bases from V and 8 bases from J, with 21 bases in between. The germline V gene has CDR1 DFQATT and CDR2 SNEGSKA (reference sequence). The CDR3 sequence is 14 residues long. The CDR3 nucleotides are TGCAGTGCTGCCCCCACCTATGGGGGCTTGGGCTACACCTTC. Amino acid sequence: CSAAPTYGGLGYTF.